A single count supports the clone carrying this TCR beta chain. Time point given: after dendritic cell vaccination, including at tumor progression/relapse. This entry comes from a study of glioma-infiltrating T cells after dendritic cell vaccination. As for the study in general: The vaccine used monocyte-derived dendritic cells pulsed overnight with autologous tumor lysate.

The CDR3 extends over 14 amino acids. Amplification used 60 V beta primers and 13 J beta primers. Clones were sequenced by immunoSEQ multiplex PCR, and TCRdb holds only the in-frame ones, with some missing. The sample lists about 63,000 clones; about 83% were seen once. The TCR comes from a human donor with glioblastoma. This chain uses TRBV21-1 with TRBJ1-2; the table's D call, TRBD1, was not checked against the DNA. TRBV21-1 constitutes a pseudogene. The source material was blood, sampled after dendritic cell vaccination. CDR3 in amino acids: CASREQVGNYGYTF. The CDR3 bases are TGTGCCAGCAGGGAACAGGTTGGTAACTATGGCTACACCTTC.